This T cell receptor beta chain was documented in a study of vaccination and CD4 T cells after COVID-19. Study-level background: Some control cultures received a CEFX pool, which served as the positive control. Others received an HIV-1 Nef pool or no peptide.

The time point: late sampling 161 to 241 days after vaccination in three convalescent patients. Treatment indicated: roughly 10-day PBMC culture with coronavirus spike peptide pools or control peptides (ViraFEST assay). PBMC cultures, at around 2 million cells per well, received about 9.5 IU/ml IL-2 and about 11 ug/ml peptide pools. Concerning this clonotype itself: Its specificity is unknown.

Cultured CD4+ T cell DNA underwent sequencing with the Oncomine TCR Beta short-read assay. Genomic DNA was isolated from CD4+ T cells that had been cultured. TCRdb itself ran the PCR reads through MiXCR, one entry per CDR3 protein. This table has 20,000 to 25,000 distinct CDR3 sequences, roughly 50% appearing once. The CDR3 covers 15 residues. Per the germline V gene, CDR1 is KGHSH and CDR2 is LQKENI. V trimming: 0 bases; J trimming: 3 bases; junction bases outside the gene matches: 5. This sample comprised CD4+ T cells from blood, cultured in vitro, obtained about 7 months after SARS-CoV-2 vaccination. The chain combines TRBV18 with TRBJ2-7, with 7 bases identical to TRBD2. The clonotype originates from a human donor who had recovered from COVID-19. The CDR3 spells CASSPPSQRGYEQYF. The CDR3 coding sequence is TGTGCCAGCTCACCACCCTCTCAGCGGGGCTACGAGCAGTACTTC.